The 5 T cell receptor beta chains below come from one sample, sequenced in a study of patients and donors after allogeneic stem cell transplantation. From the RT-PCR reads, TCRdb called clonotypes with MiXCR, one entry per CDR3 protein. The table records a few hundred thousand distinct CDR3 sequences, around an eighth of them present only once. The specimen sequenced was blood, either unsorted or a sorted T cell fraction (not recorded which). The receptors derive from a human donor who was either an allogeneic HSCT recipient or a stem cell or donor lymphocyte infusion donor (not recorded which). It is not recorded whose cells these are; they may come from a transplant donor.

This clonotype was counted only a few times. The chain links TRBV12-3 or TRBV12-4 to TRBJ2-1; D call uncertain. V lost 1 base and J lost 5, with 6 bases in between. The CDR3 is 13 residues long. The CDR3 here is CASSLDGDNEQFF. CDR3 coding DNA: TGTGCCAGCAGTTTAGACGGCGACAATGAGCAGTTCTTC.

This chain links TRBV5-1 with TRBJ2-2, with D hard to call. CDR3 size: 15 residues. Germline CDR1 SGHRS, CDR2 YFSETQ. Trimming shortened V by 5 bases and J by 6 bases, and 17 bases separated the two germline ends. The chain's CDR3 is CASSIGRLGAGELFF. The CDR3 coding sequence is TGCGCCAGCAGTATAGGCAGGCTAGGCGCCGGGGAGCTGTTTTTT.

This clonotype has only a few counts. The rearrangement uses TRBV7-3 and TRBJ2-6; possible D gene TRBD2, 6 bases. The CDR3 extends over 17 amino acids. V was cut by 5 bases and J by 0 bases, with 14 bases left in between. Germline-derived CDR1 and CDR2 are SGHTA and FQGTGA. The CDR3 coding sequence is TGTGCCAGCAGCCCCGGAGGGTGGGACTCTGGGGCCAACGTCCTGACTTTC. Translated: CASSPGGWDSGANVLTF. Filled out from reference TRBV7-3 and TRBJ2-6, the complete variable domain reads GAGVSQTPSNKVTEKGKYVELRCDPISGHTALYWYRQSLGQGPEFLIYFQGTGAADDSGLPNDRFFAVRPEGSVSTLKIQRTERGDSAVYLCASSPGGWDSGANVLTFGAGSRLTVL.

The chain combines TRBV5-6 with TRBJ2-2; perhaps TRBD1 as D (5 bases). The CDR3 totals 16 residues. Germline V gene sequence: CDR1 SGHDT, CDR2 YYEEEE. Trimming removed 4 bases from V and 5 bases from J, with 18 bases in between. CDR3 nucleotides: TGTGCCAGCAGCCGTGAGGCAAGGGGATGGACCGGGGAGCTGTTTTTT. It encodes CASSREARGWTGELFF.

The rearrangement links TRBV4-1 to TRBJ1-2; the match to TRBD1 covers 8 bases. The CDR3 is made up of 17 amino acids. V was clipped by 3 bases and J by 2 bases; unmatched bases: 11. CDR1 and CDR2 (germline): MGHRA, YSYEKL. CDR3 in amino acids: CASSHEGRQGANYGYTF. DNA for the CDR3: TGCGCCAGCAGCCATGAAGGTCGTCAGGGGGCAAACTATGGCTACACCTTC.